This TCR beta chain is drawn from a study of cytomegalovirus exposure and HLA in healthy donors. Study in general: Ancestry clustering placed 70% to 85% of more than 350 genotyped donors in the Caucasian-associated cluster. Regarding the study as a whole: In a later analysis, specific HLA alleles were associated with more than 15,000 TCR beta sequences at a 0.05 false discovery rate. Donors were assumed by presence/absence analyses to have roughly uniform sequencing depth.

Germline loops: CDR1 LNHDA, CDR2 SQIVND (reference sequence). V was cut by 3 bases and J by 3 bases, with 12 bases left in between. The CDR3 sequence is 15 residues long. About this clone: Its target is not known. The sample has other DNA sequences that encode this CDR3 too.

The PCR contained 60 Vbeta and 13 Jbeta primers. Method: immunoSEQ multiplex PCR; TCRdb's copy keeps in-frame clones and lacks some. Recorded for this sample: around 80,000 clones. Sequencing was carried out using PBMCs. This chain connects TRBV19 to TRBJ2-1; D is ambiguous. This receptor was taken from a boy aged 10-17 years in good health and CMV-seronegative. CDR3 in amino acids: CASSIGERGYNEQFF. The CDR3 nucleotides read TGTGCCAGTAGTATTGGAGAGAGAGGCTACAATGAGCAGTTCTTC.